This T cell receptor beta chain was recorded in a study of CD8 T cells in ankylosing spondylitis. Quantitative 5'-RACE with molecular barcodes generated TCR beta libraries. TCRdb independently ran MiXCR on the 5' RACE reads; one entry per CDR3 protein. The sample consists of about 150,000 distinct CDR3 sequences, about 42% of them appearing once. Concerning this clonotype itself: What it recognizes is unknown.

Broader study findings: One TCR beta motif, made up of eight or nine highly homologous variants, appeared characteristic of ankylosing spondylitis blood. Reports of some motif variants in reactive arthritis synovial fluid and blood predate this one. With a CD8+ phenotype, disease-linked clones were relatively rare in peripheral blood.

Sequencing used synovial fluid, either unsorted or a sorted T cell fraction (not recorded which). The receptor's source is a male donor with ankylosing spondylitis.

DNA of the CDR3: TGTGCCGCATTCGGCAAGACAGGGAATCCGCTTATAGGCTACACCTTC. Protein: CAAFGKTGNPLIGYTF. The rearrangement links TRBV7-9 to TRBJ1-2, with 7 bases fitting TRBD1. Germline CDR1 reads SEHNR; CDR2 reads FQNEAQ (reference sequence). This CDR3 spans 16 amino acids. Trimming cost V 11 bases and J 8 bases; bases outside gene matches: 23.